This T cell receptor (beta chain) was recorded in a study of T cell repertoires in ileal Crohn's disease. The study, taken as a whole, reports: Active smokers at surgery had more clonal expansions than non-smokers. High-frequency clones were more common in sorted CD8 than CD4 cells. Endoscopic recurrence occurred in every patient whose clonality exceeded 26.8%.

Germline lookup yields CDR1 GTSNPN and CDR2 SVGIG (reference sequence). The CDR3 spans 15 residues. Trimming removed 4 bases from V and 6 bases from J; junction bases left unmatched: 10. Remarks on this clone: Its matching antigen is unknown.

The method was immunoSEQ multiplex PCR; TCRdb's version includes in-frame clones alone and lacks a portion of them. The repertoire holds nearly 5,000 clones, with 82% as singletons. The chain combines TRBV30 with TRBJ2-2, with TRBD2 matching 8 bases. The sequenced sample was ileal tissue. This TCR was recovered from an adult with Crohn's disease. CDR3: CAWTSGSREAGELFF. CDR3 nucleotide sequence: TGTGCCTGGACCTCGGGCTCGCGGGAGGCCGGGGAGCTGTTTTTT. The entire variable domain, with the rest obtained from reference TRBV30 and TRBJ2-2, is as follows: SQTIHQWPATLVQPVGSPLSLECTVEGTSNPNLYWYRQAAGRGLQLLFYSVGIGQISSEVPQNLSASRPQDRQFILSSKKLLLSDSGFYLCAWTSGSREAGELFFGEGSRLTVL.